Ten or more counts support the clone carrying this T cell receptor (beta chain). TCRdb processed the 5' RACE reads anew with MiXCR; each CDR3 protein has one entry. This table has some 19,000 distinct CDR3 sequences, roughly 4.4% appearing once. This entry is derived from a study of early T cells in non-severe SARS-CoV-2 infection. V was cut by 4 bases and J by 5 bases, with 16 bases left in between. There are 14 residues in the CDR3. Germline V CDR1 and CDR2: SGHRS, YFSETQ. The rearrangement links TRBV5-1 to TRBJ2-7; D may be TRBD1 (7 bases). The source material was whole blood. This TCR came from an adult who was a healthcare worker with PCR-confirmed SARS-CoV-2 infection or an uninfected control (not recorded which). This CDR3 is CASSRTQGGDEQYF. CDR3 DNA: TGCGCCAGCAGCCGGACTCAGGGGGGAGACGAGCAGTACTTC.